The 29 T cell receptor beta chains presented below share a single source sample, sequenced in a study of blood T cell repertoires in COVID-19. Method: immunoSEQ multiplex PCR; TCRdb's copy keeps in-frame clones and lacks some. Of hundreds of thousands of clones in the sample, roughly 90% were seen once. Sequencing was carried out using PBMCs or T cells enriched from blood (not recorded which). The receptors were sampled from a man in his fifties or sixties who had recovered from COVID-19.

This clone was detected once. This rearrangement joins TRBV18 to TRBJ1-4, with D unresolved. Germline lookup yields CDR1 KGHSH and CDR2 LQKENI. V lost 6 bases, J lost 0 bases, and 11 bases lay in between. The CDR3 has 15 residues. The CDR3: CASSDSQATNEKLFF. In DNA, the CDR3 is TGTGCCAGCTCCGATAGTCAGGCAACTAATGAAAAACTGTTTTTT.

CDR3 nucleotide sequence: TGTGCCAGCAGCGTCGGGGGAGCGGGAGACCAAGAGACCCAGTACTTC. This encodes CASSVGGAGDQETQYF. V is TRBV5-4 and J is TRBJ2-5, with 8 bases that match TRBD2. V was pared by 4 bases and J by 0 bases, with 8 bases of the junction left unmatched. Germline CDR1 is SGHNT and CDR2 is YYREEE (reference sequence). The CDR3 extends over 16 amino acids.

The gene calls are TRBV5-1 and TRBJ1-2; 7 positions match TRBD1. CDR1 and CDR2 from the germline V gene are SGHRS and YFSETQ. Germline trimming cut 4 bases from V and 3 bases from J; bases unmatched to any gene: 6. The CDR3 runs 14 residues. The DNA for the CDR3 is TGCGCCAGCAGCAATCCAGACAGGGACTATGGCTACACCTTC. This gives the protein CASSNPDRDYGYTF.

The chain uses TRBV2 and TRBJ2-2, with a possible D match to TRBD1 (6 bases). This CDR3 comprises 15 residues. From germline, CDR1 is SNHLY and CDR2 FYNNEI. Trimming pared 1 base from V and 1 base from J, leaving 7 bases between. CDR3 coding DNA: TGTGCCAGCAGTGAAGACAGGGTGAACACCGGGGAGCTGTTTTTT. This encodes CASSEDRVNTGELFF. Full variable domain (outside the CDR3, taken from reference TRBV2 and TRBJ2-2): EPEVTQTPSHQVTQMGQEVILRCVPISNHLYFYWYRQILGQKVEFLVSFYNNEISEKSEIFDDQFSVERPDGSNFTLKIRSTKLEDSAMYFCASSEDRVNTGELFFGEGSRLTVL.

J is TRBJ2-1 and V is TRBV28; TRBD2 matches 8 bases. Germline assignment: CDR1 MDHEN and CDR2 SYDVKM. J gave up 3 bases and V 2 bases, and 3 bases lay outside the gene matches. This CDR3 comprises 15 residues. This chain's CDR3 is CASSLVAGSYNEQFF. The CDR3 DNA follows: TGTGCCAGCAGTTTAGTAGCGGGAAGCTACAATGAGCAGTTCTTC.

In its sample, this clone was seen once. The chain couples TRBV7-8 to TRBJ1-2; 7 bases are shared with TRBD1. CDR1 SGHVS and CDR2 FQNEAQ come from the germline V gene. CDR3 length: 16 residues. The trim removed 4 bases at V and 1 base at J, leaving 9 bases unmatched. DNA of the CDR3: TGTGCCAGCAGCTGGGACAGCTCTTTCGATAACTATGGCTACACCTTC. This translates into CASSWDSSFDNYGYTF.

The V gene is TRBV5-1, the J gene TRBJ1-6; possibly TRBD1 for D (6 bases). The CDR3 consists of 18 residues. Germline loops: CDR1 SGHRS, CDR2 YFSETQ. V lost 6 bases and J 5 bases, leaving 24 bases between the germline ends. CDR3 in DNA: TGCGCCAGCAAGCGCGGACAGCCCTCGCTCCATGATAATTCACCCCTCCACTTT. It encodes CASKRGQPSLHDNSPLHF.

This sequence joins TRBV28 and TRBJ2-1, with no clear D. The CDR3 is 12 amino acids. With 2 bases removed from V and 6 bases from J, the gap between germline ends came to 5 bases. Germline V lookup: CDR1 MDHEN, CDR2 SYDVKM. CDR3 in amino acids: CASSLIRNEQFF. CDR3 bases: TGTGCCAGCAGTTTAATCCGCAATGAGCAGTTCTTC.

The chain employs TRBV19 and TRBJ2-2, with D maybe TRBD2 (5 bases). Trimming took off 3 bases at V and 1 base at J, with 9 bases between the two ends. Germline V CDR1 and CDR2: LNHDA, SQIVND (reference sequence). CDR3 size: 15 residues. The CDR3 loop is CASSIVGKNTGELFF. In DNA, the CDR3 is TGTGCCAGTAGTATTGTCGGGAAGAACACCGGGGAGCTGTTTTTT.

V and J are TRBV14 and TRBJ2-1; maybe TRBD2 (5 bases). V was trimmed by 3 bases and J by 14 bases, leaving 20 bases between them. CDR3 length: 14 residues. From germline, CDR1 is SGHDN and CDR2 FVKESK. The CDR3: CASSHSLRASTEFF. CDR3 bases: TGTGCCAGCAGCCACTCACTGCGGGCTTCAACTGAGTTCTTC. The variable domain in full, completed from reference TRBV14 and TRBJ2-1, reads EAGVTQFPSHSVIEKGQTVTLRCDPISGHDNLYWYRRVMGKEIKFLLHFVKESKQDESGMPNNRFLAERTGGTYSTLKVQPAELEDSGVYFCASSHSLRASTEFFGPGTRLTVL.

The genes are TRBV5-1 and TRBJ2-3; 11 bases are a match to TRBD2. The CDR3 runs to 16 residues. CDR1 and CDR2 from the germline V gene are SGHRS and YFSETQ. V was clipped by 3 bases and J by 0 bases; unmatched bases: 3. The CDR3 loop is CASSSGTSGSTDTQYF. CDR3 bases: TGCGCCAGCAGCTCCGGGACTAGCGGTAGCACAGATACGCAGTATTTT.

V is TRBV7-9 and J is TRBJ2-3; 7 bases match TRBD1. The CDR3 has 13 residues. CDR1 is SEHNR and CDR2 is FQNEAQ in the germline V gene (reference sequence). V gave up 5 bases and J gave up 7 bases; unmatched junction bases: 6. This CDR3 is CASSITGVNTQYF. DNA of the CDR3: TGTGCCAGCAGCATAACAGGGGTTAATACGCAGTATTTT.

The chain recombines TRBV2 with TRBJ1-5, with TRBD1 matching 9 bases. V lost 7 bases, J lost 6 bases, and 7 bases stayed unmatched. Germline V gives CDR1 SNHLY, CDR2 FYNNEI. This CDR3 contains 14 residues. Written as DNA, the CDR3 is TGTGCCAGCACCTCCGGGACAGGGTTTCAGCCCCAGCATTTT. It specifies CASTSGTGFQPQHF.

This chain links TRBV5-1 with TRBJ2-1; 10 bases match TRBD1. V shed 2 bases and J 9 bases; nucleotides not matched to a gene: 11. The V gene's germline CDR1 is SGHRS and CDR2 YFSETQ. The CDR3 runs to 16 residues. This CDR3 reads CASSFLGTGAYLEQFF. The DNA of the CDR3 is TGCGCCAGCAGCTTTCTAGGGACAGGGGCGTACCTTGAGCAGTTCTTC. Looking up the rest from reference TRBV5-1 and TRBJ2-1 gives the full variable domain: KAGVTQTPRYLIKTRGQQVTLSCSPISGHRSVSWYQQTPGQGLQFLFEYFSETQRNKGNFPGRFSGRQFSNSRSEMNVSTLELGDSALYLCASSFLGTGAYLEQFFGPGTRLTVL.

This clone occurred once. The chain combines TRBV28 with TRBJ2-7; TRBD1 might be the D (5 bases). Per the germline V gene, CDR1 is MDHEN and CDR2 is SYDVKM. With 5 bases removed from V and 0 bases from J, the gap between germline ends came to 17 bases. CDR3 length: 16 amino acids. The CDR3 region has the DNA TGTGCCAGCAGTCCCCGACAGAAACCTATCTCCTACGAGCAGTACTTC. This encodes CASSPRQKPISYEQYF.

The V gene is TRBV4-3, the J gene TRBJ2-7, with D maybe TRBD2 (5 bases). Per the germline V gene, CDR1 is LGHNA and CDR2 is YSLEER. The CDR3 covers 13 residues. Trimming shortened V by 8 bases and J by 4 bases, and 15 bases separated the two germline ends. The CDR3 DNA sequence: TGCGCCAGCCGGCCGAGGGAATCATACGAGCAGTACTTC. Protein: CASRPRESYEQYF.

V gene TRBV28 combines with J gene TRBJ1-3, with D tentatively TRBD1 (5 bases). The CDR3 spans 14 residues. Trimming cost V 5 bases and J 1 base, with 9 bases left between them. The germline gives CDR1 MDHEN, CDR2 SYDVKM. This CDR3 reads CASSRDRSGNTIYF. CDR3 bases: TGTGCCAGCAGTCGTGACAGATCTGGAAACACCATATATTTT. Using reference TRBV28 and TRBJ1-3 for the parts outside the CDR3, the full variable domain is DVKVTQSSRYLVKRTGEKVFLECVQDMDHENMFWYRQDPGLGLRLIYFSYDVKMKEKGDIPEGYSVSREKKERFSLILESASTNQTSMYLCASSRDRSGNTIYFGEGSWLTVV.

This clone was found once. The CDR3 is CASSYSSGGFYEQYF. DNA for the CDR3: TGTGCCAGCAGTTACTCGTCAGGGGGCTTCTACGAGCAGTACTTC. The chain uses TRBV6-5 and TRBJ2-7; 8 bases align to TRBD1. The CDR3 has 15 amino acids. Germline CDR1 is MNHEY and CDR2 is SVGAGI. With V trimmed by 0 bases and J by 3 bases, 4 bases remained unmatched.

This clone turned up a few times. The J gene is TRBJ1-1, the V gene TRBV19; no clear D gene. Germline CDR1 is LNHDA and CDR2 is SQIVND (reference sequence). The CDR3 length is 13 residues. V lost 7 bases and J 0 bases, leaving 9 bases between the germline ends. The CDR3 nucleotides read TGTGCCAGTACCACTGGTATGAACACTGAAGCTTTCTTT. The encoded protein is CASTTGMNTEAFF.

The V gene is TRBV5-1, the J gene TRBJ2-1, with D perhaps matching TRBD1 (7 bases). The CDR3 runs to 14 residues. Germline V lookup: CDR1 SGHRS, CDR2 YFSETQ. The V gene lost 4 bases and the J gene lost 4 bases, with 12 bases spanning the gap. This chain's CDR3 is CASSAGQQYNEQFF. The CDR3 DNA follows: TGCGCCAGCAGCGCGGGACAGCAGTACAATGAGCAGTTCTTC.

The CDR3, as DNA: TGTGCCAGCAGTCGGACAGGGGGCCCCACAGATACGCAGTATTTT. Translation: CASSRTGGPTDTQYF. This rearrangement joins TRBV6-5 to TRBJ2-3; 11 bases match TRBD1. With 5 bases clipped from V and 2 bases from J, the junction kept 3 bases outside the gene matches. CDR3 length: 15 amino acids. The germline CDR1 and CDR2 sequences are MNHEY and SVGAGI.

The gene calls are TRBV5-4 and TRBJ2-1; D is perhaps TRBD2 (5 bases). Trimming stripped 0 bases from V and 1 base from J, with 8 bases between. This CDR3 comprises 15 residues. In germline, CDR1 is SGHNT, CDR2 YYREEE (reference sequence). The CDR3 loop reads CASSLEPGSYNEQFF. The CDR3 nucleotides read TGTGCCAGCAGCTTGGAACCGGGATCCTACAATGAGCAGTTCTTC.

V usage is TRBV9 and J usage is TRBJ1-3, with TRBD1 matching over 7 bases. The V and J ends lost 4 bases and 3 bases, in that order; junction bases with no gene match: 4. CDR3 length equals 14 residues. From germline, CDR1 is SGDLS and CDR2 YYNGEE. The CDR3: CASSSPGGGNTIYF. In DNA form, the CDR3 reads TGTGCCAGCAGCTCCCCAGGGGGTGGAAACACCATATATTTT.

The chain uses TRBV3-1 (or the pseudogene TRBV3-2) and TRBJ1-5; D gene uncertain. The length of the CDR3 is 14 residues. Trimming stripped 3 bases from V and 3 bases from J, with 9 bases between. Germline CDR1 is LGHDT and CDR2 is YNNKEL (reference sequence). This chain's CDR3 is CASSHQISNQPQHF. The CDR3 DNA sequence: TGTGCCAGCAGCCACCAGATCTCCAATCAGCCCCAGCATTTT.

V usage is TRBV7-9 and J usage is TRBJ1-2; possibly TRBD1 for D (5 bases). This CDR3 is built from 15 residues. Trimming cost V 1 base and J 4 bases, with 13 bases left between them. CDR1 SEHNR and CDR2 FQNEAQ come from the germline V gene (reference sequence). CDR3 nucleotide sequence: TGTGCCAGCAGCTTAGGTATAGGGGCTACCTATGGCTACACCTTC. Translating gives CASSLGIGATYGYTF.

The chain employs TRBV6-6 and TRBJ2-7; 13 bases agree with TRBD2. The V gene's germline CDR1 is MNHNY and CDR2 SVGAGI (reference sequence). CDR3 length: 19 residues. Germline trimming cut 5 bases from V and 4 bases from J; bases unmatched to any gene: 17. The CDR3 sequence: CASSPRGLAGKLGVYEQYF. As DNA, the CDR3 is TGTGCCAGCAGTCCGAGGGGACTAGCGGGAAAACTGGGTGTATACGAGCAGTACTTC.

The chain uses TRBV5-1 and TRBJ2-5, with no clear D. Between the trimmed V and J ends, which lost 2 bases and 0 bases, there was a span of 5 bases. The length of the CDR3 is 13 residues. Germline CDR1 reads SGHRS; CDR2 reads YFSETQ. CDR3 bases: TGCGCCAGCAGCTTCCAGAACCAAGAGACCCAGTACTTC. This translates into CASSFQNQETQYF.

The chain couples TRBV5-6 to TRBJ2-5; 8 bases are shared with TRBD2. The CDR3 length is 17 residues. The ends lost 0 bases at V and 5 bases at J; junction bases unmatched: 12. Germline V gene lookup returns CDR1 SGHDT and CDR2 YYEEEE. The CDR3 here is CASSLGAAGAPGETQYF. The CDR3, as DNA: TGTGCCAGCAGCTTGGGAGCAGCGGGAGCCCCGGGGGAGACCCAGTACTTC.

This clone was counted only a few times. CDR3 protein: CASSLHGQRAGELFF. DNA of the CDR3: TGTGCCAGCAGCCTACACGGACAGAGGGCCGGGGAGCTGTTTTTT. V usage is TRBV4-2 and J usage is TRBJ2-2, with a tentative D call TRBD1 (6 bases). This CDR3 comprises 15 residues. In germline, CDR1 is LGHNA, CDR2 YNFKEQ. V was pared by 4 bases and J by 6 bases, with 15 bases between.